Listed here are 18 T cell receptor beta chains from one sample, sequenced in a study of regulatory T cells in long-lasting Graves disease. Time point denoted: persistent/refractory GD, antithyroid drugs over 5 years with positive TRAb. From PBMCs, RNA was extracted and then used to make the TCR library. In building TCR beta libraries, iRepertoire HTBI primers were used together with Arm-PCR of CDR3 regions. TCRdb reprocessed the multiplex PCR reads with MiXCR, giving one entry per CDR3 protein. The repertoire consists of around 510,000 distinct CDR3 sequences, with less than 25% occurring once and the leading ten covering about 8.3%. This specimen was peripheral blood mononuclear cells (PBMCs), taken when the disease was refractory, from a patient treated with antithyroid drugs. All receptors derive from a female donor with Graves disease.

Only one count was recorded for this clonotype. V gene TRBV19 combines with J gene TRBJ1-1, with a possible D match to TRBD1 (5 bases). The CDR3 covers 16 residues. Trimming took 5 bases from V and 2 from J, leaving 18 bases between them. In germline, CDR1 is LNHDA, CDR2 SQIVND (reference sequence). In nucleotides, the CDR3 is TGTGCCAGTAGTTCCCAGATGGGGGTCGTCAACACTGAAGCTTTCTTT. It is translated as CASSSQMGVVNTEAFF.

This clonotype was seen many times. The genes are TRBV7-2 and TRBJ1-1; possible D gene TRBD1, 5 bases. V dropped 5 bases and J dropped 11 bases, with 18 bases sitting between them. CDR1 SGHTA and CDR2 FQGNSA come from the germline V gene. This CDR3 comprises 13 residues. The CDR3 sequence: CASSARGGLRAFF. CDR3 in DNA: TGTGCCAGCAGCGCAAGGGGCGGCCTGCGCGCTTTCTTT.

A few counts support this clonotype. This chain links TRBV6-1 with TRBJ2-7; 7 bases fit TRBD1. This CDR3 contains 14 residues. J was trimmed by 3 bases and V by 6 bases; bases with no gene match: 8. The germline V gene has CDR1 MNHNS and CDR2 SASEGT. CDR3 protein: CASSATGISYEQYF. The CDR3 DNA reads TGTGCCAGCAGCGCGACAGGGATCAGCTACGAGCAGTACTTC.

There are a few counts of this clonotype. The J gene is TRBJ1-1, the V gene TRBV29-1; D call uncertain. The CDR3 length is 13 residues. V lost 6 bases to trimming and J lost 1 base, with 12 bases between them. The germline CDR1 and CDR2 sequences are SQVTM and ANQGSEA. CDR3 region: CSVPRGENTEAFF. The CDR3 DNA follows: TGCAGCGTGCCCCGGGGAGAGAACACTGAAGCTTTCTTT.

In this sample, this clonotype turned up many times. This chain uses TRBV2 with TRBJ1-5, with D hard to call. Trimming removed 8 bases from V and 0 bases from J, with 5 bases in between. The CDR3 loop spans 12 amino acids. CDR1 SNHLY and CDR2 FYNNEI come from the germline V gene. DNA for the CDR3: TGTGCCAGCGGGTTTAGCAATCAGCCCCAGCATTTT. This codes for CASGFSNQPQHF. The full variable domain, with the rest looked up from reference TRBV2 and TRBJ1-5, is EPEVTQTPSHQVTQMGQEVILRCVPISNHLYFYWYRQILGQKVEFLVSFYNNEISEKSEIFDDQFSVERPDGSNFTLKIRSTKLEDSAMYFCASGFSNQPQHFGDGTRLSIL.

This clonotype was counted at least ten times. The chain carries TRBV28 and TRBJ1-1; possible D gene TRBD1, 5 bases. Germline V gene data show CDR1 as MDHEN and CDR2 as SYDVKM. Between the trimmed V and J ends, which lost 2 bases and 5 bases, there was a span of 12 bases. This CDR3 spans 14 amino acids. CDR3 sequence (DNA): TGTGCCAGCAGTTTACCAGGGACTCGAACTGAAGCTTTCTTT. Its translation: CASSLPGTRTEAFF.

V gene TRBV12-3 or TRBV12-4 combines with J gene TRBJ2-1; no definite D call. Trimming stripped 3 bases from V and 5 bases from J, with 8 bases between. The CDR3 has 13 amino acids. Here the CDR3 DNA reads TGTGCCAGCAGTTTCGGCCGAGACAATGAGCAGTTCTTC. As protein: CASSFGRDNEQFF.

For this clonotype: A much bigger clone sits one base away, suggesting this may be a read error. The gene calls are TRBV7-3 and TRBJ2-2; 14 bases are shared with TRBD2. V lost 2 bases and J lost 5; bases outside the gene matches: 7. The CDR3 is 18 amino acids. From germline, CDR1 is SGHTA and CDR2 FQGTGA. CDR3 sequence (DNA): TGTGCCAGCAGCTTACACCCGGGACTAGCGGGAGCTACCGGGGAGCTGTTTTTT. Amino acid sequence: CASSLHPGLAGATGELFF.

This clonotype was counted a few times. This sequence joins TRBV19 and TRBJ2-2; 9 nucleotides agree with TRBD1. This CDR3 has 16 residues. V trimming: 7 bases; J trimming: 6 bases; junction bases outside the gene matches: 12. Germline V lookup: CDR1 LNHDA, CDR2 SQIVND (reference sequence). The CDR3 nucleotides read TGTGCCAGTAAGGGACAGGGTATTAGAGTGGCCGGGGAGCTGTTTTTT. Its translation: CASKGQGIRVAGELFF.

CDR3 protein: CASSQDNRRYGYTF. CDR3 DNA: TGCGCCAGCAGCCAAGATAACAGGCGCTATGGCTACACCTTC. The chain combines TRBV4-3 with TRBJ1-2; possible D gene TRBD1, 5 bases. Germline V lookup: CDR1 LGHNA, CDR2 YSLEER. Deletions cut 0 bases from V and 4 bases from J, with 9 bases between. The CDR3 runs to 14 residues.

The chain links TRBV28 to TRBJ2-1; D remains unclear. Trimming stripped 3 bases from V and 5 bases from J, with 11 bases between. The CDR3 has 14 residues. CDR1 is MDHEN and CDR2 is SYDVKM in the germline V gene. CDR3 DNA sequence: TGTGCCAGCAGTTTGCGGCGTGTTAACAATGAGCAGTTCTTC. Amino acid sequence: CASSLRRVNNEQFF.

Concerning this clonotype itself: The junction departs from the called germline gene at one end, perhaps through a read error. The chain has TRBV4-1 and TRBJ1-2, with D uncertain. The CDR3 contains 13 residues. CDR1 MGHRA and CDR2 YSYEKL come from the germline V gene. The CDR3 sequence is CASSPPLDPPDAF. In DNA form, the CDR3 reads TGCGCCAGCAGCCCCCCTTTGGATCCTCCAGACGCCTTC.

This clonotype was found many times. DNA of the CDR3: TGTGCCAGCAGCCTGAGCTCCTACGAGCAGTACTTC. This gives the protein CASSLSSYEQYF. The V gene is TRBV7-9, the J gene TRBJ2-7; no clear D gene. The V end lost 5 bases, the J end lost 0 bases, and 5 bases lay between the germline ends. The CDR3 has 12 residues. Germline CDR1 SEHNR, CDR2 FQNEAQ (reference sequence).

A note on this clonotype: This sequence may be a read error, since a much larger clone differs from it by one base. The chain carries TRBV2 and TRBJ2-7, with D hard to call. V gave up 2 bases and J gave up 6 bases, with 14 bases separating them. The germline V gene has CDR1 SNHLY and CDR2 FYNNEI. The CDR3 consists of 14 residues. The CDR3 protein is CASSEMAAVGEQYF. The CDR3 coding sequence is TGTGCCAGCAGTGAAATGGCAGCCGTGGGCGAGCAGTACTTC.

This clonotype was observed many times. The CDR3 region is CASSSSSGRWDEQYF. Here the CDR3 DNA reads TGTGCCAGCAGTTCATCTAGCGGGAGATGGGACGAGCAGTACTTC. V gene TRBV28 combines with J gene TRBJ2-7, with 10 bases that match TRBD2. Looked up from germline, CDR1 is MDHEN and CDR2 is SYDVKM. The CDR3 has 15 residues. The trim removed 4 bases at V and 5 bases at J, leaving 8 bases unmatched.

The chain uses TRBV20-1 and TRBJ1-4; D is uncertain. Looked up from germline, CDR1 is DFQATT and CDR2 is SNEGSKA (reference sequence). The V and J ends lost 0 bases and 5 bases respectively, with 19 bases between them. The CDR3 totals 17 residues. CDR3 residues: CSARDGGSRMENEKLFF. The DNA of the CDR3 is TGCAGTGCTAGAGATGGAGGTTCCAGGATGGAGAATGAAAAACTGTTTTTT.

The rearrangement links TRBV11-2 to TRBJ2-7; D uncertain. V was shortened by 1 base and J by 0 bases, with 13 bases between the two germline ends. The CDR3 loop spans 16 amino acids. Germline V gene data show CDR1 as SGHAT and CDR2 as FQNNGV. DNA for the CDR3: TGTGCCAGCAGCTTAGGGGTGGGCCCCAGCTCCTACGAGCAGTACTTC. This translates into CASSLGVGPSSYEQYF. The variable domain in full, with the rest retrieved from reference TRBV11-2 and TRBJ2-7, is EAGVAQSPRYKIIEKRQSVAFWCNPISGHATLYWYQQILGQGPKLLIQFQNNGVVDDSQLPKDRFSAERLKGVDSTLKIQPAKLEDSAVYLCASSLGVGPSSYEQYFGPGTRLTVT.

At least ten counts were recorded for this clonotype. This chain uses TRBV2 with TRBJ1-5; D gene unclear. V lost 4 bases and J 7 bases, leaving 11 bases between the germline ends. CDR1 and CDR2 from the germline V gene are SNHLY and FYNNEI. This CDR3 comprises 13 residues. CDR3 coding DNA: TGTGCCAGCAGTGGGCGTGGGCACCAGCCCCAGCATTTT. Translating gives CASSGRGHQPQHF.